The TCR beta chain under discussion was sequenced for a study of T-cell reconstitution after alpha-beta-depleted transplantation in children. Study observations and caveats: In some patients, recipient T cells and intrathymic progenitors surviving conditioning explained high day-60 diversity. Alpha-beta T cells present about two months after transplant were reported to originate from several hundred expanded graft clones. The main origin of T-cell counts and diversity one year after transplant was newly produced T cells.

Unique molecular identifiers featured in how the TCRbeta library was prepared. TCRdb recomputed calls from the PCR reads with MiXCR, one row per CDR3 protein. The table lists roughly 6,700 distinct CDR3 sequences, approximately 16% of them singletons. By proportion, this clonotype is medium-sized (0.01 to 0.1%). Its antigen is still unknown. The CDR3 covers 13 residues. The junction had 10 bases not matched to a gene; V was cut back by 8 bases and J by 7 bases. This clonotype was sampled from a boy aged 2 to 9 with acute lymphoblastic leukemia, due to receive a stem cell transplant. The chain employs TRBV12-3 or TRBV12-4 and TRBJ2-5, with 7 positions matching TRBD2. This specimen consisted of PBMCs, obtained before TCRalphabeta/CD19-depleted stem cell transplant. CDR3 region: CASGGDPGGTQYF. The CDR3 bases are TGTGCCAGCGGGGGGGATCCGGGTGGGACCCAGTACTTC.